This TCR beta chain originates from a study of blood T cell repertoires in COVID-19. The table came from immunoSEQ multiplex PCR; TCRdb's copy has only in-frame clones and leaves some out. Of 150,000 to 250,000 clones listed, approximately 94% are singletons. CDR1 SGHRS and CDR2 YFSETQ come from the germline V gene. The J segment lost 8 bases and the V segment lost 2 bases, leaving 10 bases of the junction unmatched. This CDR3 has 15 residues. The sequencing sample was made of peripheral blood. The chain carries TRBV5-1 and TRBJ1-2; 9 nucleotides agree with TRBD1. The TCR comes from a man aged 25 to 40 with COVID-19, enrolled during active disease. CDR3 loop: CASSLWTGVLEGYTF. The CDR3 DNA sequence: TGCGCCAGCAGCTTATGGACAGGGGTGCTAGAAGGCTACACCTTC.